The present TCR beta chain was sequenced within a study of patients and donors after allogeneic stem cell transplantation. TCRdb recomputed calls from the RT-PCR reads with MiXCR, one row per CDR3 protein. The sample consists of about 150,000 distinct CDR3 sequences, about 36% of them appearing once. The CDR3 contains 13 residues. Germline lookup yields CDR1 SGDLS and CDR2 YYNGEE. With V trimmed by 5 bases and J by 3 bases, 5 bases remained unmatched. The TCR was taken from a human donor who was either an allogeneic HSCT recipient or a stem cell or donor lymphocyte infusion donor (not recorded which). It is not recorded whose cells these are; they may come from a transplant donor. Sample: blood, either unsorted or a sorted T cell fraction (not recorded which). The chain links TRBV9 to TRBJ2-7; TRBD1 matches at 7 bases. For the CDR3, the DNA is TGTGCCAGCAGGTTGGACAGGTACTACGAGCAGTACTTC. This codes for CASRLDRYYEQYF.